Listed here is a single TCR beta chain. This sample is part of a study of T cell responses to AZD1222 COVID-19 vaccine. Trimming removed 6 bases from V and 7 bases from J; junction bases left unmatched: 6. The germline V gene has CDR1 MDHEN and CDR2 SYDVKM. The CDR3 consists of 13 residues. Method: immunoSEQ multiplex PCR; TCRdb's copy keeps in-frame clones and lacks some. Of about 66,000 clones detected, more than 75% appear once; the ten largest clones hold around 4.9%. The source of this sequence is an adult who received the MenACWY meningococcal vaccine as a control. This specimen consisted of peripheral blood, obtained 28 days after the second dose of the MenACWY control vaccine. The V gene is TRBV28, the J gene TRBJ1-5, with 7 bases fitting TRBD1. The CDR3 region has the DNA TGTGCCAGCAGATTCAGGGGGAGGCAGCCCCAGCATTTT. Translated: CASRFRGRQPQHF.